This T cell receptor beta chain emerged from a study of response to subunit inactivated influenza vaccine. Study-wide points: After each seasonal influenza vaccination, few new T cells are recruited, the authors suggested.

There are 14 residues in the CDR3. The V gene end was trimmed by 2 bases and the J gene end by 5 bases; junction bases not matched to a gene: 5. Germline CDR1 is SGHDT and CDR2 is YYEEEE. With respect to this clonotype: Its antigen remains unknown.

TCRdb ran MiXCR on the RT-PCR reads and lists one entry per CDR3 protein. The table lists about 520,000 distinct CDR3 sequences, roughly 25% of them singletons. V and J are TRBV5-6 and TRBJ2-3; 7 bases match TRBD1. The sample here was CD4+ T cells sorted from PBMCs, taken more than 4 days after vaccination. This clonotype originated in a man in his fifties or sixties who received an inactivated influenza vaccine. CDR3 sequence (DNA): TGTGCCAGCAGCTTTACAGGGGTGGTAGATACGCAGTATTTT. Its protein is CASSFTGVVDTQYF.